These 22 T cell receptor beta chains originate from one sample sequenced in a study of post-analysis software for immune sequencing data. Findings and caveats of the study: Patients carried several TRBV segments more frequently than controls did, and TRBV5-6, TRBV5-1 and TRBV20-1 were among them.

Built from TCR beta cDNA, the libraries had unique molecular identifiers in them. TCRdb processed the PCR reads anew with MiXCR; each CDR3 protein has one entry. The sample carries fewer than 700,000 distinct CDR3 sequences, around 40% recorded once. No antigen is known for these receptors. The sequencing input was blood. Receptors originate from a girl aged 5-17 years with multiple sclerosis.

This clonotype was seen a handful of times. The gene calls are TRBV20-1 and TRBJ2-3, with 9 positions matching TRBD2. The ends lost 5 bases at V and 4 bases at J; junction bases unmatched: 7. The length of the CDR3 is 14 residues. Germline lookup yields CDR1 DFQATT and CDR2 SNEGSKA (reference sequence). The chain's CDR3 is CSAHIAGAPDTQYF. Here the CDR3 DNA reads TGCAGTGCTCATATAGCGGGGGCGCCAGATACGCAGTATTTT.

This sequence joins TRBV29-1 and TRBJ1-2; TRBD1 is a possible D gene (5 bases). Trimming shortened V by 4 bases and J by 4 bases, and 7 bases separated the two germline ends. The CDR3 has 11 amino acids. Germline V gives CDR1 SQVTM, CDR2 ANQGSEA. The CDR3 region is CSVARAYGYTF. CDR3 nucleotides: TGCAGCGTTGCCAGGGCCTATGGCTACACCTTC.

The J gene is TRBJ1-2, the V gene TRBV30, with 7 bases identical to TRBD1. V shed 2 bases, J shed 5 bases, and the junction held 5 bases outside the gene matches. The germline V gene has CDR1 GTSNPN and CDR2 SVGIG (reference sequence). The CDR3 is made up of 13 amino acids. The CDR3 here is CAWSPGGTYGYTF. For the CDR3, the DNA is TGTGCCTGGAGTCCAGGGGGAACGTATGGCTACACCTTC. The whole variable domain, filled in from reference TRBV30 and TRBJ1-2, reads SQTIHQWPATLVQPVGSPLSLECTVEGTSNPNLYWYRQAAGRGLQLLFYSVGIGQISSEVPQNLSASRPQDRQFILSSKKLLLSDSGFYLCAWSPGGTYGYTFGSGTRLTVV.

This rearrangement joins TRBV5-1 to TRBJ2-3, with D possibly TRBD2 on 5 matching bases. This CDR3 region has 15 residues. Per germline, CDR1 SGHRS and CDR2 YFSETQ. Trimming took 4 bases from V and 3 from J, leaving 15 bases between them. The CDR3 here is CASSPGSLGTDTQYF. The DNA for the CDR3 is TGCGCCAGCAGCCCGGGAAGCTTGGGGACAGATACGCAGTATTTT.

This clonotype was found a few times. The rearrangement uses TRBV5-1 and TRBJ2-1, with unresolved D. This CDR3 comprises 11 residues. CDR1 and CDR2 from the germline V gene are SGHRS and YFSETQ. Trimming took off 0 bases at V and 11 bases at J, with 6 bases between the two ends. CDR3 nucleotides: TGCGCCAGCAGCTTGGGACCCCAGCAGTTCTTC. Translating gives CASSLGPQQFF.

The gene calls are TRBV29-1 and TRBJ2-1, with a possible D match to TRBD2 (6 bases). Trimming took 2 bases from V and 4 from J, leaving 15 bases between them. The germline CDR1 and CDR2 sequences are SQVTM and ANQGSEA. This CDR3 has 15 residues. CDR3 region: CSVELPGLNYNEQFF. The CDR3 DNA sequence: TGCAGCGTTGAATTACCGGGACTGAATTACAATGAGCAGTTCTTC.

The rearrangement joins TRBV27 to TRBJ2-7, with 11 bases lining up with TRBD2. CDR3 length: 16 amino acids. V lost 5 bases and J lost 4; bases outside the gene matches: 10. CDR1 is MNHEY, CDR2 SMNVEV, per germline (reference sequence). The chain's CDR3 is CASSPTGLAAFYEQYF. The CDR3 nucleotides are TGTGCCAGCAGTCCCACGGGACTAGCGGCATTTTACGAGCAGTACTTC.

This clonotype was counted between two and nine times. CDR3 nucleotides: TGTGCCAGCAGTTCCCCTCAGGGGAGTCAAGAGACCCAGTACTTC. Its protein is CASSSPQGSQETQYF. The V call is TRBV12-3 or TRBV12-4, the J call TRBJ2-5, with D possibly being TRBD1 (6 bases). The CDR3 length is 15 residues. Trimming cost V 4 bases and J 2 bases, with 14 bases left between them.

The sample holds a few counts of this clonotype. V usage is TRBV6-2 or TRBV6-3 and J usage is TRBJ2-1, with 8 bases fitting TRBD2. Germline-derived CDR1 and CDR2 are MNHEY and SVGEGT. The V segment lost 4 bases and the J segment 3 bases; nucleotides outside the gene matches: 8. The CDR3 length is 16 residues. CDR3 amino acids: CASSLLPSGLYNEQFF. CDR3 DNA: TGTGCCAGCAGTTTACTCCCTAGCGGGCTCTACAATGAGCAGTTCTTC.

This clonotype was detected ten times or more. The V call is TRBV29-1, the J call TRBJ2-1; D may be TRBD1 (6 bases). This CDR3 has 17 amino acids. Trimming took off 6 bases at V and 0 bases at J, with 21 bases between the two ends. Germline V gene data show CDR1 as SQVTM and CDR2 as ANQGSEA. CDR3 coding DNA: TGCAGCGTGGGCCTATCAACAGGGTTGAGCTCCTACAATGAGCAGTTCTTC. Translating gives CSVGLSTGLSSYNEQFF.

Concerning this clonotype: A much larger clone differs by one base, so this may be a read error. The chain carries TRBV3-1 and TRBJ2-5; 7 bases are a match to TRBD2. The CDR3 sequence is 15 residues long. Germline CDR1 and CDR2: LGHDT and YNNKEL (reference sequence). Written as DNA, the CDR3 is TGTGCCAGCGGCCAAGAACTAAGACTAGCAGAGACCCAGTACTTC. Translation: CASGQELRLAETQYF.

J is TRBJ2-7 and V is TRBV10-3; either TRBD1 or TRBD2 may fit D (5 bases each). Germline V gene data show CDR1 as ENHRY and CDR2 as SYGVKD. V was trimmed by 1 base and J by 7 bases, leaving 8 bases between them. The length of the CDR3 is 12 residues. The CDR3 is CAISELGDEQYF. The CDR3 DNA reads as TGTGCCATCAGTGAGTTGGGGGATGAGCAGTACTTC.

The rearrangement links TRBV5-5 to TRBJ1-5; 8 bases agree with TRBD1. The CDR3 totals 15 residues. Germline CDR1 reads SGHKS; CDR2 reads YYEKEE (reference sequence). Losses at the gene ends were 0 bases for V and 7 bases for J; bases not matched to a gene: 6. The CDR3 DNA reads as TGTGCCAGCAGCTTGGTGGCAGGGGGCTGGCAGCCCCAGCATTTT. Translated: CASSLVAGGWQPQHF.

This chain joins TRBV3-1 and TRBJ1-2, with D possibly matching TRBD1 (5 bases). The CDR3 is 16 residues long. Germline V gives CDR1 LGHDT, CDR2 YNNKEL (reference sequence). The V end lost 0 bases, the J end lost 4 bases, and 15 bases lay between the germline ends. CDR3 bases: TGTGCCAGCAGCCAAGATCTAAAGGGGACGGTCTATGGCTACACCTTC. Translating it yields CASSQDLKGTVYGYTF.

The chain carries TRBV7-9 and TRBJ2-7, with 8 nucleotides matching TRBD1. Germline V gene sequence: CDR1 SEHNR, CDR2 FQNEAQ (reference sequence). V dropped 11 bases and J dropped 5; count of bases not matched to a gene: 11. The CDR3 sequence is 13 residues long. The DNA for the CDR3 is TGTGCCTACACCGAGACAGGGGATCACGAGCAGTACTTC. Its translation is CAYTETGDHEQYF. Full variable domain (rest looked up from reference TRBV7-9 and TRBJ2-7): DTGVSQNPRHKITKRGQNVTFRCDPISEHNRLYWYRQTLGQGPEFLTYFQNEAQLEKSRLLSDRFSAERPKGSFSTLEIQRTEQGDSAMYLCAYTETGDHEQYFGPGTRLTVT.

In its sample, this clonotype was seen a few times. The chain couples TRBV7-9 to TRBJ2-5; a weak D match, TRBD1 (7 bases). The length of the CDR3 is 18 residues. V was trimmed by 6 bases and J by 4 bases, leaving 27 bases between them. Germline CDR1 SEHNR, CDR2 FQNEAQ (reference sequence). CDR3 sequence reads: CASSRRKLTGRYGETQYF. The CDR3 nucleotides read TGTGCCAGCAGTCGTAGGAAGTTGACAGGGAGGTATGGAGAGACCCAGTACTTC.

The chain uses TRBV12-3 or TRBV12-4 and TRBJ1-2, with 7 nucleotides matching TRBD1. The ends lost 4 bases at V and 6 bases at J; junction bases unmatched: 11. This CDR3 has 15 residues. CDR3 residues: CASSSNRQGVNGYTF. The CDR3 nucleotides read TGTGCCAGCAGTTCAAACCGTCAGGGGGTGAATGGCTACACCTTC.

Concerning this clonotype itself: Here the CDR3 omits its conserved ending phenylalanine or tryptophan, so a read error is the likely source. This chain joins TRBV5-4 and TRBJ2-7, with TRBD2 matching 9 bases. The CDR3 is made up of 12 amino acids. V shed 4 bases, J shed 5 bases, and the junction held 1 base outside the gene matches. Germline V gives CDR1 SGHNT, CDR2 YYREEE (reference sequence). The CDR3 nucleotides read TGTGCCAGCAGCCTAGCGGGGAACGAGCAGTACTGC. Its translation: CASSLAGNEQYC.

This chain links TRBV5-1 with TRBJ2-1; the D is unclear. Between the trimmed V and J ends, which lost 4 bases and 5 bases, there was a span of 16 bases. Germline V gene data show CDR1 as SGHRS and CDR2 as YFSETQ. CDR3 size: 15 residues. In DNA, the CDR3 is TGCGCCAGCAGCCCCGGGTATCCAAGGGACAATGAGCAGTTCTTC. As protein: CASSPGYPRDNEQFF.

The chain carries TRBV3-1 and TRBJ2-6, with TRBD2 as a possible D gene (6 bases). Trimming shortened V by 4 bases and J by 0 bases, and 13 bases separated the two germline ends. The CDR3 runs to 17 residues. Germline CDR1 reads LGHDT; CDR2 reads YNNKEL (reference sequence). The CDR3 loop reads CASSPYEGLSGANVLTF. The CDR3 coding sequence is TGTGCCAGCAGCCCCTATGAGGGACTCTCTGGGGCCAACGTCCTGACTTTC.

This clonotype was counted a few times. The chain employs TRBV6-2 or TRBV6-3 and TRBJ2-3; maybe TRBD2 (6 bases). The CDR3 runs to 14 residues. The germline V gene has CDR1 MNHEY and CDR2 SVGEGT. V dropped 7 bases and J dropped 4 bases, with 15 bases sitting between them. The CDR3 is CASNLEGISDTQYF. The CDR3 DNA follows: TGTGCCAGCAACCTGGAGGGCATCTCAGATACGCAGTATTTT.

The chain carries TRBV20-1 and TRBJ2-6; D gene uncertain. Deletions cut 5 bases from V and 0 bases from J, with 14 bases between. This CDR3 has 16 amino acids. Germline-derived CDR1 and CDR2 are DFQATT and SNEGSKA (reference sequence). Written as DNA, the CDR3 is TGCAGTGCTCCTGACGCTGGGCCCTCTGGGGCCAACGTCCTGACTTTC. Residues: CSAPDAGPSGANVLTF.